Listed below are T cell receptor beta chains from one sample, sequenced in a study of T cells in tuberculosis. Libraries were prepared by immunoSEQ multiplex PCR; TCRdb keeps only in-frame clonotypes and omits some of them. The sample includes 40,000 or so clones, approximately 94% of them seen just once. The material was PBMCs, obtained at tuberculosis diagnosis. These receptors all stem from an adult with tuberculosis. The CDR3 runs from the conserved cysteine through the conserved F or W. Each record gives: J gene, CDR3 length, V gene, CDR3 protein.

TRBJ2-3,16,TRBV7-9,CASSSRGGGAPDTQYF
TRBJ2-3,17,TRBV9,CASSGRGGGGPTDTQYF
TRBJ2-3,14,TRBV6-6,CASRPQGATDTQYF
TRBJ1-5,15,TRBV4-1,CASSQGNRGRQPQHF
TRBJ1-2,13,TRBV7-2,CASSQRQVHGYTF
TRBJ1-2,13,TRBV18,CASSPGGLYGYTF
TRBJ2-5,13,TRBV7-2,CASSFSIQETQYF
TRBJ1-2,16,TRBV27,CASSVVDRGINYGYTF
TRBJ2-7,15,TRBV18,CASSPNHLQEYEQYF
TRBJ1-2,13,TRBV2,CASRGDRVYGYTF
TRBJ2-7,14,TRBV5-1,CASSLGAGNYEQYF
TRBJ2-2,16,TRBV18,CASSPSYGQPTGELFF
TRBJ1-2,14,TRBV6-5,CASSLRDKWGGYTF
TRBJ2-4,13,TRBV28,CASQSGRANIQYF
TRBJ1-1,13,TRBV19,CASSFGANTEAFF
TRBJ1-1,14,TRBV18,CASSLQGGAHEAFF
TRBJ2-3,15,TRBV6-6,CASSPGTPSTDTQYF
TRBJ2-2,12,TRBV29-1,CSGTGDHGELFF
TRBJ1-2,15,TRBV5-1,CASSPGPGGLYGYTF
TRBJ2-2,17,TRBV18,CASSPLNRQGLTGELFF
TRBJ1-1,10,TRBV29-1,CSAKNTEAFF
TRBJ1-2,15,TRBV5-1,CASSLDAVSNYGYTF
TRBJ2-6,16,TRBV9,CASSVAPVSGANVLTF
TRBJ2-6,15,TRBV5-1,CASSSQGTGANVLTF
TRBJ1-5,14,TRBV6-5,CASRSGTGDQPQHF
TRBJ1-6,16,TRBV5-1,CASSLQPDSYNSPLHF
TRBJ2-5,16,TRBV27,CASSPSDLVLWETQYF